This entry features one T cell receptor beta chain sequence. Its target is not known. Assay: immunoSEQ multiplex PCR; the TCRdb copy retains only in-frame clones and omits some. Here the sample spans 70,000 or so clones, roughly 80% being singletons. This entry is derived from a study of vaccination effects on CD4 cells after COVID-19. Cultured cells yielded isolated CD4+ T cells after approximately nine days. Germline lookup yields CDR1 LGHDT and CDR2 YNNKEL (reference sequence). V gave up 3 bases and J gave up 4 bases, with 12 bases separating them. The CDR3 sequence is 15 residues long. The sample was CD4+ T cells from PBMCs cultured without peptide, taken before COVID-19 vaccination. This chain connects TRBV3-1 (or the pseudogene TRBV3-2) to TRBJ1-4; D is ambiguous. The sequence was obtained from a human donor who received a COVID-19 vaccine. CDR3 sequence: CASSHNPGFNEKLFF. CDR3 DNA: TGTGCCAGCAGCCATAATCCCGGGTTTAATGAAAAACTGTTTTTT.